What follows are 5 T cell receptor beta chains derived from one specimen sequenced in a study of vaccination and CD4 T cells after COVID-19 (dated by TCRdb to 2022 to 2024). The protocol used for the library was PCR. For sequencing, an Illumina iSeq 100 was employed. DNA from cultured CD4+ T cells underwent TCR sequencing with the Oncomine TCR Beta short-read assay at the Johns Hopkins FTIC core. The raw public data were reprocessed by TCRdb itself: fastp quality trimming at Q25, MiXCR clonotype calling, in-frame beta chains only. When rows share a CDR3 protein, they turn into one entry using the most common DNA and genes. The table for this sample lists fewer than 3,500 distinct CDR3 sequences; roughly a quarter of them were counted only once. The ten largest clones capture roughly 40% of the sample. No antigen has been assigned to these receptors. The sample's treatment or condition, from its label and the paper: 10-day PBMC culture with coronavirus spike peptide pools or control peptides (ViraFEST assay). CD4+ T cells from unexposed donors were collected before the COVID-19 pandemic (2011-2018).

The sample taken for sequencing was CD4+ T cells from blood, cultured in vitro. The source of these receptors is a human donor in good health.

This clonotype was recorded a few times. This sequence joins TRBV5-1 and TRBJ1-2; the match to TRBD1 covers 8 bases. The V gene's germline CDR1 is SGHRS and CDR2 YFSETQ. The V gene end was trimmed by 2 bases and the J gene end by 4 bases; junction bases not matched to a gene: 10. The CDR3 spans 16 residues. In DNA form, the CDR3 reads TGCGCCAGCAGCTTAGGGGACAGGCCAGCCGGCTATGGCTACACCTTC. Translated, it gives CASSLGDRPAGYGYTF.

The chain joins TRBV5-4 to TRBJ2-5, with D uncertain. The germline gives CDR1 SGHNT, CDR2 YYREEE (reference sequence). The V gene lost 0 bases and the J gene lost 2 bases, with 8 bases spanning the gap. The CDR3 contains 14 residues. The CDR3 DNA follows: TGTGCCAGCAGCTTGGGGGCAGTGCAAGAGACCCAGTACTTC. Its translation is CASSLGAVQETQYF.

This chain uses TRBV28 with TRBJ2-5, with 9 bases lining up with TRBD2. V shed 2 bases and J 3 bases; nucleotides not matched to a gene: 13. Germline CDR1 is MDHEN and CDR2 is SYDVKM. This CDR3 is built from 18 residues. CDR3 coding DNA: TGTGCCAGCAGTTTAGGAATTTTGGGGCGGGGGGGCGAAGAGACCCAGTACTTC. Residues: CASSLGILGRGGEETQYF.

This sequence joins TRBV29-1 and TRBJ1-2; 7 bases align to TRBD1. V shed 1 base, J shed 1 base, and the junction held 6 bases outside the gene matches. Germline V gene data show CDR1 as SQVTM and CDR2 as ANQGSEA. The CDR3 is 15 amino acids. The CDR3 spells CSVEVPGGRNYGYTF. CDR3 bases: TGCAGCGTTGAAGTCCCAGGGGGACGTAACTATGGCTACACCTTC. Filled out from reference TRBV29-1 and TRBJ1-2, the complete variable domain reads SAVISQKPSRDICQRGTSLTIQCQVDSQVTMMFWYRQQPGQSLTLIATANQGSEATYESGFVIDKFPISRPNLTFSTLTVSNMSPEDSSIYLCSVEVPGGRNYGYTFGSGTRLTVV.

J is TRBJ2-3 and V is TRBV6-2 or TRBV6-3; D might be TRBD1 or TRBD2, each matching 5 bases. The CDR3 totals 12 residues. V lost 3 bases and J lost 8, with 9 bases in between. Germline V CDR1 and CDR2: MNHEY, SVGEGT. CDR3 residues: CASSYTGTTQYF. The DNA of the CDR3 is TGTGCCAGCAGTTATACCGGGACTACGCAGTATTTT.